The 17 T cell receptor beta chains below were found in one sample sequenced in a study of radiotherapy plus CTLA-4 blockade in lung cancer. TCRdb's table, derived via immunoSEQ multiplex PCR, lists solely in-frame clones and lacks some. The sample has approximately 85,000 clones; under 85% are singletons. The starting material was peripheral blood, obtained from a patient treated with radiotherapy plus ipilimumab. Source of these receptors: a human donor with non-small cell lung cancer that progressed on radiotherapy plus ipilimumab.

V usage is TRBV6-5 and J usage is TRBJ2-7; 8 positions agree with TRBD1. The junction had 10 bases not matched to a gene; V was cut back by 4 bases and J by 2 bases. The CDR3 consists of 16 residues. Germline-derived CDR1 and CDR2 are MNHEY and SVGAGI. This CDR3 reads CASSSRGQGNPYEQYF. The DNA of the CDR3 is TGTGCCAGCAGTTCTCGAGGACAGGGAAATCCCTACGAGCAGTACTTC.

This sequence joins TRBV30 and TRBJ2-7, with unresolved D. V shed 0 bases and J shed 9 bases, with 18 bases lying between them. The CDR3 covers 14 residues. Germline V gene lookup returns CDR1 GTSNPN and CDR2 SVGIG (reference sequence). The CDR3 coding sequence is TGTGCCTGGAGTGTAAACCTCCTCGTTGACGGGCAGTACTTC. Translated, it gives CAWSVNLLVDGQYF. The complete variable domain, with remaining parts taken from reference TRBV30 and TRBJ2-7, reads SQTIHQWPATLVQPVGSPLSLECTVEGTSNPNLYWYRQAAGRGLQLLFYSVGIGQISSEVPQNLSASRPQDRQFILSSKKLLLSDSGFYLCAWSVNLLVDGQYFGPGTRLTVT.

This rearrangement joins TRBV6-1 to TRBJ2-1; 8 bases map to TRBD2. The ends lost 6 bases at V and 0 bases at J; junction bases unmatched: 4. The CDR3 runs to 15 residues. CDR1 is MNHNS and CDR2 is SASEGT in the germline V gene. In nucleotides, the CDR3 is TGTGCCAGCAGCGCAGGGACTAGCTCCTACAATGAGCAGTTCTTC. Its translation is CASSAGTSSYNEQFF.

The chain uses TRBV19 and TRBJ1-1, with 7 positions matching TRBD1. The CDR3 covers 13 residues. Germline V CDR1 and CDR2: LNHDA, SQIVND (reference sequence). V trimming: 4 bases; J trimming: 11 bases; junction bases outside the gene matches: 10. The CDR3 loop reads CASSSPGGAEAFF. The CDR3 region has the DNA TGTGCCAGTAGTAGTCCAGGGGGGGCAGAGGCTTTCTTT.

J is TRBJ2-5 and V is TRBV11-2, with 8 bases lining up with TRBD2. The J call may not be correct, given that the DNA end is closer to TRBJ2-7. CDR1 and CDR2 from the germline V gene are SGHAT and FQNNGV. CDR3 length: 15 amino acids. The CDR3 DNA follows: TGTGCCAGCAGCTTAACTCCGGGAGGGTCCTACGAGCAGTACTTC. Amino acid sequence: CASSLTPGGSYEQYF.

This clone turned up a few times. The rearrangement joins TRBV7-9 to TRBJ2-5, with D maybe TRBD2 (5 bases). V was pared by 5 bases and J by 9 bases, with 13 bases between. CDR1 is SEHNR and CDR2 is FQNEAQ in the germline V gene (reference sequence). The CDR3 sequence is 12 residues long. As DNA, the CDR3 is TGTGCCAGCAGCCGCGGGCTCAGTTCCCAGTACTTC. Translation gives CASSRGLSSQYF.

The V and J genes are TRBV7-2 and TRBJ2-7, with D unclear. The CDR3 runs 14 residues. V lost 5 bases and J 4 bases, leaving 15 bases between the germline ends. CDR1 and CDR2 (germline): SGHTA, FQGNSA. The CDR3 DNA reads TGTGCCAGCAGCACCGCGGTGGCGGATTACGAGCAGTACTTC. It yields the protein CASSTAVADYEQYF.

This chain joins TRBV29-1 and TRBJ1-1; 7 nucleotides match TRBD1. V lost 5 bases, J lost 5 bases, and 2 bases stayed unmatched. The germline gives CDR1 SQVTM, CDR2 ANQGSEA. The CDR3 contains 11 residues. The CDR3: CSVPGGTEAFF. The DNA of the CDR3 is TGCAGCGTTCCAGGGGGGACTGAAGCTTTCTTT.

This clone was counted once. In DNA, the CDR3 is TGTGCCAGTAGACAGGGACCGGACACTGAAGCTTTCTTT. Amino acid sequence: CASRQGPDTEAFF. The chain links TRBV19 to TRBJ1-1, with D possibly matching TRBD1 (6 bases). The CDR3 runs to 13 residues. Trimming pared 6 bases from V and 3 bases from J, leaving 11 bases between. The germline CDR1 and CDR2 sequences are LNHDA and SQIVND (reference sequence).

The genes are TRBV19 and TRBJ1-2, with TRBD1 matching over 10 bases. The V segment lost 7 bases and the J segment 5 bases; nucleotides outside the gene matches: 10. Per germline, CDR1 LNHDA and CDR2 SQIVND (reference sequence). CDR3 size: 15 residues. As DNA, the CDR3 is TGTGCCAGTACCTCCGGACCGGGACAGGGGTATGGCTACACCTTC. This encodes CASTSGPGQGYGYTF.

The V and J genes are TRBV4-3 and TRBJ2-1, with 7 bases matching TRBD2. The CDR3 sequence is 18 residues long. CDR1 and CDR2 from the germline V gene are LGHNA and YSLEER. V dropped 0 bases and J dropped 7; count of bases not matched to a gene: 15. CDR3 sequence (DNA): TGCGCCAGCAGCCAAGATCTCTTGGGCGGGAGTTTACAGAATGAGCAGTTCTTC. Its translation: CASSQDLLGGSLQNEQFF.

The V and J genes are TRBV27 and TRBJ1-4; tentatively, D is TRBD1 (6 bases). In germline, CDR1 is MNHEY, CDR2 SMNVEV (reference sequence). Between the trimmed V and J ends, which lost 7 bases and 5 bases, there was a span of 11 bases. This CDR3 contains 13 residues. CDR3 coding DNA: TGTGCCAGCAAGGACAGTATGAATGAAAAACTGTTTTTT. The encoded protein is CASKDSMNEKLFF.

A single count supports this clone. This chain connects TRBV28 to TRBJ1-1; D is perhaps TRBD1 (5 bases). Trimming cost V 6 bases and J 5 bases, with 10 bases left between them. The CDR3 covers 12 residues. Germline V CDR1 and CDR2: MDHEN, SYDVKM. The CDR3 loop reads CASRSTVTEAFF. The CDR3 DNA follows: TGTGCCAGCAGGTCGACAGTAACTGAAGCTTTCTTT.

The chain has TRBV7-9 and TRBJ1-1; D not resolved. V was cut by 1 base and J by 1 base, with 4 bases left in between. The CDR3 is 13 residues long. Germline V gene data show CDR1 as SEHNR and CDR2 as FQNEAQ (reference sequence). The CDR3 spells CASSLEANTEAFF. The CDR3 DNA reads TGTGCCAGCAGCTTAGAAGCGAACACTGAAGCTTTCTTT.

The chain joins TRBV6-1 to TRBJ1-6; D uncertain. Trimming removed 2 bases at V and 6 bases at J, with 8 bases between. Germline lookup yields CDR1 MNHNS and CDR2 SASEGT. The CDR3 spans 14 residues. CDR3 amino acids: CASSEYQVNSPLHF. The CDR3 DNA is TGTGCCAGCAGTGAATACCAGGTTAATTCACCCCTCCACTTT.

This clone was detected a few times. The CDR3 protein is CASNRNTGELFF. The DNA for the CDR3 is TGTGCCAGCAACAGGAACACCGGGGAGCTGTTTTTT. This chain links TRBV9 with TRBJ2-2, with D uncertain. V lost 6 bases and J 1 base, leaving 4 bases between the germline ends. The germline gives CDR1 SGDLS, CDR2 YYNGEE. The CDR3 is made up of 12 amino acids.

This clone was recorded only once. This sequence joins TRBV2 and TRBJ2-4, with a possible D match to TRBD2 (5 bases). CDR1 and CDR2 (germline): SNHLY, FYNNEI. The CDR3 runs 13 residues. V gave up 3 bases and J gave up 6 bases, with 9 bases separating them. CDR3 residues: CASSDFAGNIQYF. The CDR3 DNA reads TGTGCCAGCAGTGATTTCGCGGGAAACATTCAGTACTTC.